These 27 T cell receptor beta chains share one sample of origin, sequenced in a study of cytomegalovirus exposure and HLA in healthy donors. Vbeta (60) and Jbeta (13) primers were used in the PCR. This table comes from immunoSEQ multiplex PCR, and its TCRdb copy is limited to in-frame clones, with some not included. The sample holds about 200,000 clones, around 82% seen once. The sample consisted of PBMCs. These receptor sequences come from a man aged 35-49 years in good health and CMV-seropositive.

The V gene is TRBV6-5, the J gene TRBJ1-2; a weak D match, TRBD1 (6 bases). The ends were cut back, 9 bases at V and 8 bases at J, with 22 bases in the middle. Germline loops: CDR1 MNHEY, CDR2 SVGAGI. The CDR3 is 14 amino acids. Written as DNA, the CDR3 is TGTGCCAGTAATCCGGGACACCAGACTGGGGGCTACACCTTC. It translates to CASNPGHQTGGYTF.

In DNA, the CDR3 is TGTGCCAGCAGCCCGCGGACAGATTCACCCCTCCACTTT. As protein: CASSPRTDSPLHF. The genes are TRBV7-9 and TRBJ1-6; D possibly corresponds to TRBD1 (6 bases). CDR3 size: 13 residues. V lost 5 bases and J 8 bases, leaving 10 bases between the germline ends. Germline assignment: CDR1 SEHNR and CDR2 FQNEAQ (reference sequence).

DNA for the CDR3: TGCGCCAGCAGCCCGGGACAGGGGGCGAAGAACACTGAAGCTTTCTTT. Residues: CASSPGQGAKNTEAFF. V is TRBV5-1 and J is TRBJ1-1, with 12 bases lining up with TRBD1. With V trimmed by 4 bases and J by 1 base, 5 bases remained unmatched. In germline, CDR1 is SGHRS, CDR2 YFSETQ. This CDR3 is 16 amino acids long.

The V and J genes are TRBV6-5 and TRBJ2-5; maybe TRBD2 (6 bases). The V end was cut by 4 bases, the J end by 4 bases, with 19 bases between. The CDR3 extends over 16 amino acids. Germline CDR1 is MNHEY and CDR2 is SVGAGI. Here the CDR3 reads CASSLGTGVFGETQYF. The CDR3 region has the DNA TGTGCCAGCAGTTTAGGGACTGGGGTATTCGGAGAGACCCAGTACTTC.

The rearrangement uses TRBV7-8 and TRBJ2-5, with D perhaps TRBD2 (6 bases). V lost 5 bases to trimming and J lost 5 bases, with 18 bases between them. The CDR3 has 15 amino acids. Germline V gene sequence: CDR1 SGHVS, CDR2 FQNEAQ. The CDR3 DNA reads TGTGCCAGCAGCCCGGATGGGACCCGGGAGGAGACCCAGTACTTC. Protein sequence: CASSPDGTREETQYF.

The CDR3: CASSHRLDEQFF. CDR3 in DNA: TGTGCCAGCAGCCACCGACTAGATGAGCAGTTCTTC. The chain uses TRBV7-8 and TRBJ2-1, with D perhaps TRBD2 (6 bases). V lost 5 bases and J lost 8, with 10 bases in between. This CDR3 comprises 12 residues. Germline V lookup: CDR1 SGHVS, CDR2 FQNEAQ.

This chain connects TRBV5-1 to TRBJ1-1, with 9 positions matching TRBD1. CDR3 size: 15 residues. The germline V gene has CDR1 SGHRS and CDR2 YFSETQ. V was pared by 4 bases and J by 5 bases, with 9 bases of the junction left unmatched. The CDR3 reads CASSPDTGGKTEAFF. The DNA for the CDR3 is TGCGCCAGCAGCCCGGATACAGGGGGCAAGACTGAAGCTTTCTTT.

The rearrangement uses TRBV6-5 and TRBJ2-1, with D possibly TRBD2 on 5 matching bases. Germline CDR1 MNHEY, CDR2 SVGAGI. V lost 6 bases and J 0 bases, leaving 9 bases between the germline ends. This CDR3 spans 14 amino acids. The CDR3 bases are TGTGCCAGCAGGCGGGTGAGCTCCTACAATGAGCAGTTCTTC. This translates into CASRRVSSYNEQFF.

This clone was picked up one time. The rearrangement uses TRBV2 and TRBJ1-2; no firm D call. Germline V gene sequence: CDR1 SNHLY, CDR2 FYNNEI. The CDR3 consists of 13 residues. Trimming removed 6 bases at V and 5 bases at J, with 13 bases between. CDR3 DNA: TGTGCCAGCAGCCCCCGTCCTCTATATGGCTACACCTTC. Translated, it gives CASSPRPLYGYTF.

The chain combines TRBV29-1 with TRBJ2-5; 8 bases align to TRBD1. CDR1 and CDR2 from the germline V gene are SQVTM and ANQGSEA. V gave up 7 bases and J gave up 5 bases; unmatched junction bases: 6. The CDR3 is made up of 12 amino acids. The CDR3 region is CSALQGDETQYF. The CDR3 bases are TGCAGCGCCTTACAGGGGGATGAGACCCAGTACTTC.

The chain is built from TRBV9 and TRBJ1-2, with D possibly TRBD1 on 6 matching bases. The CDR3 sequence is 14 residues long. In germline, CDR1 is SGDLS, CDR2 YYNGEE. V lost 3 bases to trimming and J lost 5 bases, with 14 bases between them. CDR3 protein: CASSAVQGFYGYTF. In nucleotides, the CDR3 is TGTGCCAGCAGCGCCGTACAGGGATTTTATGGCTACACCTTC.

The V call is TRBV27, the J call TRBJ2-3; tentative D call: TRBD2 (6 bases). Trimming removed 2 bases at V and 5 bases at J, with 11 bases between. The CDR3 extends over 14 amino acids. In germline, CDR1 is MNHEY, CDR2 SMNVEV (reference sequence). The CDR3 DNA sequence: TGTGCCAGCAGTTTACTACTAGCTCTAGATACGCAGTATTTT. Translating it yields CASSLLLALDTQYF.

This clone was picked up one time. This rearrangement joins TRBV4-2 to TRBJ2-7, with 9 bases lining up with TRBD2. The CDR3 contains 16 residues. The J segment lost 0 bases and the V segment lost 1 base, leaving 4 bases of the junction unmatched. CDR1 and CDR2 (germline): LGHNA, YNFKEQ. CDR3 sequence reads: CASSQGLAESSYEQYF. CDR3 DNA: TGTGCCAGCAGCCAAGGACTAGCGGAAAGCTCCTACGAGCAGTACTTC.

CDR3 bases: TGTGCCAGCAGCCCGGGGGGAGCTAACTATGGCTACACCTTC. Translation: CASSPGGANYGYTF. V is TRBV2 and J is TRBJ1-2; D may be TRBD1 (5 bases). Trimming removed 6 bases at V and 0 bases at J, with 11 bases between. In germline, CDR1 is SNHLY, CDR2 FYNNEI. CDR3 length: 14 amino acids.

This chain links TRBV6-5 with TRBJ1-2; 7 nucleotides match TRBD1. J was trimmed by 2 bases and V by 7 bases; bases with no gene match: 4. The CDR3 is 13 amino acids. Germline V lookup: CDR1 MNHEY, CDR2 SVGAGI. The CDR3 is CASKGTDNYGYTF. The CDR3, as DNA: TGTGCCAGCAAGGGGACAGACAACTATGGCTACACCTTC.

The V and J genes are TRBV5-6 and TRBJ2-3, with a tentative D call TRBD2 (5 bases). Trimming pared 3 bases from V and 6 bases from J, leaving 20 bases between. The CDR3 sequence is 16 residues long. Germline V lookup: CDR1 SGHDT, CDR2 YYEEEE. The CDR3 sequence is CASSSPLADFWDTQYF. CDR3 sequence (DNA): TGTGCCAGCAGCTCCCCCCTAGCTGACTTTTGGGATACGCAGTATTTT. Full variable domain (remainder filled in from reference TRBV5-6 and TRBJ2-3): DAGVTQSPTHLIKTRGQQVTLRCSPKSGHDTVSWYQQALGQGPQFIFQYYEEEERQRGNFPDRFSGHQFPNYSSELNVNALLLGDSALYLCASSSPLADFWDTQYFGPGTRLTVL.

The V gene is TRBV10-2, the J gene TRBJ1-1; 9 bases align to TRBD1. CDR3 size: 16 residues. CDR1 is WSHSY and CDR2 is SAAADI in the germline V gene. V trimming: 7 bases; J trimming: 9 bases; junction bases outside the gene matches: 18. In DNA form, the CDR3 reads TGCGCCAGCACGGGGGCGGATACAGGGGGCGGTTCTCAAGCTTTCTTT. Amino acids: CASTGADTGGGSQAFF.

V gene TRBV5-4 combines with J gene TRBJ1-1; 7 bases match TRBD1. Germline V gives CDR1 SGHNT, CDR2 YYREEE (reference sequence). The CDR3 loop spans 13 amino acids. Trimming removed 4 bases from V and 4 bases from J; junction bases left unmatched: 4. CDR3 region: CASSRDRATEAFF. The CDR3 DNA reads TGTGCCAGCAGCCGCGACAGGGCCACTGAAGCTTTCTTT.

The count of this clone is one. The chain uses TRBV28 and TRBJ2-7; D call uncertain. CDR1 is MDHEN, CDR2 SYDVKM, per germline. Trimming pared 1 base from V and 1 base from J, leaving 8 bases between. The CDR3 has 14 residues. The CDR3 nucleotides are TGTGCCAGCAGTTTATTAGGCAGGTCCTACGAGCAGTACTTC. Residues: CASSLLGRSYEQYF.

V and J are TRBV29-1 and TRBJ1-1; 9 bases align to TRBD1. The CDR3 is 11 amino acids. Germline V gene data show CDR1 as SQVTM and CDR2 as ANQGSEA. The V segment lost 7 bases and the J segment 8 bases; nucleotides outside the gene matches: 5. Written as DNA, the CDR3 is TGCAGCGCTCCGGGACAGGGAGAAGCTTTCTTT. Its protein is CSAPGQGEAFF. The full variable domain, completed using reference TRBV29-1 and TRBJ1-1, is SAVISQKPSRDICQRGTSLTIQCQVDSQVTMMFWYRQQPGQSLTLIATANQGSEATYESGFVIDKFPISRPNLTFSTLTVSNMSPEDSSIYLCSAPGQGEAFFGQGTRLTVV.

The V gene is TRBV14, the J gene TRBJ2-3; 12 bases are shared with TRBD2. The CDR3 is 15 amino acids. V shed 1 base, J shed 8 bases, and the junction held 4 bases outside the gene matches. Germline CDR1 reads SGHDN; CDR2 reads FVKESK. The CDR3 spells CASSQGGTSGRTQYF. Here the CDR3 DNA reads TGTGCCAGCAGCCAAGGAGGGACTAGCGGGCGTACGCAGTATTTT.

This clone was seen once. This chain joins TRBV19 and TRBJ2-1; 9 bases line up with TRBD1. The CDR3 length is 15 residues. Germline loops: CDR1 LNHDA, CDR2 SQIVND (reference sequence). Germline trimming cut 5 bases from V and 9 bases from J; bases unmatched to any gene: 11. The CDR3 DNA reads as TGTGCCAGTAGTGTACCGGGACAGGGTGGGGGTGAGCAGTTCTTC. Its protein is CASSVPGQGGGEQFF.

This sequence joins TRBV7-9 and TRBJ2-5; the D gene is possibly TRBD1 (7 bases). V lost 5 bases and J lost 11, with 24 bases in between. This CDR3 spans 15 amino acids. Per the germline V gene, CDR1 is SEHNR and CDR2 is FQNEAQ (reference sequence). The CDR3 DNA reads as TGTGCCAGCAGCCCCAGGGGGGACATCCTCAACGGGCAGTACTTC. It encodes CASSPRGDILNGQYF.

The V call is TRBV11-2, the J call TRBJ1-2; D is uncertain. V was cut by 5 bases and J by 5 bases, with 12 bases left in between. The CDR3 is 13 residues long. Per germline, CDR1 SGHAT and CDR2 FQNNGV. The DNA for the CDR3 is TGTGCCAGCAGCCGTGGGAGAACATATGGCTACACCTTC. This codes for CASSRGRTYGYTF.

This clone showed up just once. This CDR3 is CASSFSRNTEAFF. In DNA form, the CDR3 reads TGTGCCAGCAGCTTTTCGAGGAACACTGAAGCTTTCTTT. This sequence joins TRBV7-3 and TRBJ1-1; D is ambiguous. Trimming took off 3 bases at V and 1 base at J, with 6 bases between the two ends. The germline V gene encodes CDR1 SGHTA and CDR2 FQGTGA. The CDR3 totals 13 residues.

The chain joins TRBV9 to TRBJ2-7; 7 positions agree with TRBD1. The germline CDR1 and CDR2 sequences are SGDLS and YYNGEE. Trimming removed 5 bases from V and 5 bases from J; junction bases left unmatched: 13. This CDR3 has 15 amino acids. The CDR3: CASSLGQPGRDEQYF. DNA for the CDR3: TGTGCCAGCAGTCTGGGACAGCCGGGAAGGGACGAGCAGTACTTC.

The chain couples TRBV5-4 to TRBJ1-1; D not resolved. V was clipped by 4 bases and J by 3 bases, with 13 bases between them. Germline CDR1 and CDR2: SGHNT and YYREEE (reference sequence). The CDR3 totals 14 residues. The CDR3, as DNA: TGTGCCAGCAGCCTATTGGCCGGAGACACTGAAGCTTTCTTT. Translating it yields CASSLLAGDTEAFF.